This T cell receptor beta chain is from a study of blood T cells in healthy people across ages. A second PCR, run for 7 to 11 cycles, used a sample-barcoded 5' primer plus a J-beta primer mix. Each TCR beta cDNA got a 12-nucleotide random molecular identifier. TCRdb processed the 5' RACE reads anew with MiXCR; each CDR3 protein has one entry. The sample lists fewer than 750,000 distinct CDR3 sequences; around half were seen once. Germline V gene data show CDR1 as MDHEN and CDR2 as SYDVKM. This CDR3 has 13 amino acids. V usage is TRBV28 and J usage is TRBJ2-7; tentative D call: TRBD1 (5 bases). The J call may be wrong; the DNA end is better matched by TRBJ2-5. Sequencing used blood. This receptor was identified in an older man in good health. The CDR3 nucleotides are TGTGCCAGCAGAATCGCCTCAGGGGAGACCCAGTACTTC. Amino acid sequence: CASRIASGETQYF.